This T cell receptor beta chain emerged from a study of T cell clonality in common variable immunodeficiency. The protocol was immunoSEQ multiplex PCR, while the TCRdb copy is restricted to in-frame clones and leaves out a portion. Recorded here are around 50,000 clones, none singletons. Study observations and caveats: CVID patient heterogeneity limited repertoire-clinical complication correlations. Fewer deletions and N-nucleotide insertions were reportedly seen in common variable immunodeficiency TCR beta sequences.

This clone occurred many times. Its antigen is unknown. The read comes to an end 3 residues before the CDR3 does, leaving the germline J gene to fill in the end. V was shortened by 8 bases and J by 5 bases, with 12 bases between the two germline ends. The germline gives CDR1 SEHNR, CDR2 FQNEAQ (reference sequence). CDR3 size: 12 residues. The V and J genes are TRBV7-9 and TRBJ1-2; the D is unclear. Sequencing was carried out using peripheral blood mononuclear cells. This clonotype was obtained from a person aged 18 to 75 in good health. Incomplete CDR3 DNA: TGTGCCAGCTCAGGAGTGAGATATGGC. Translation gives CASSGVRYG. The CDR3 in full is CASSGVRYGYTF.